Listed below are T cell receptor beta chains from one sample, sequenced in a study of blood T cell repertoires in COVID-19. This table comes from immunoSEQ multiplex PCR, and its TCRdb copy is limited to in-frame clones, with some not included. The sample consists of roughly 250,000 clones, about 82% of them appearing once. The sample comprised PBMCs or T cells enriched from blood (not recorded which). The receptors stem from a woman aged 50 to 60 who had recovered from COVID-19. The CDR3 runs from the conserved cysteine through the conserved F or W. D genes are given only for firm matches. Only some rows state a clone size, as once, few, many or a class for expanded clones.

d_gene	abundance	v_gene	j_gene	CDR3aa	CDR3nt
TRBD2	.	TRBV11-3	TRBJ2-3	CASSPGLAVDTQYF	TGTGCCAGCAGCCCGGGACTAGCGGTGGATACGCAGTATTTT
.	.	TRBV29-1	TRBJ2-1	CSVEGAGVMNEQFF	TGCAGCGTTGAGGGGGCGGGAGTTATGAATGAGCAGTTCTTC
TRBD1	.	TRBV5-5	TRBJ1-6	CASSLTGESSPLHF	TGTGCCAGCAGCCTTACAGGGGAGAGTTCACCCCTCCACTTT
TRBD2	.	TRBV15	TRBJ2-1	CATSPMRGASSYNEQFF	TGTGCCACCAGCCCCATGCGGGGGGCGAGCTCCTACAATGAGCAGTTCTTC
TRBD2	.	TRBV4-1	TRBJ2-1	CASSQLPRTRGNEQFF	TGCGCCAGCAGCCAGCTCCCCCGGACTAGGGGCAATGAGCAGTTCTTC
TRBD1	few	TRBV4-2	TRBJ1-6	CASSQNDRGDSPLHF	TGTGCCAGCAGCCAAAACGACAGGGGGGATTCACCCCTCCACTTT
TRBD1	.	TRBV30	TRBJ1-1	CAWSTDRGTEAFF	TGTGCCTGGAGCACCGACAGGGGCACTGAAGCTTTCTTT
.	.	TRBV7-6	TRBJ2-1	CASSTRRSHEQFF	TGTGCCAGCAGCACTCGTAGGAGTCATGAGCAGTTCTTC
.	once	TRBV11-3	TRBJ1-1	CASSLDLAERNTEAFF	TGTGCCAGCAGCTTAGATCTGGCAGAGCGGAACACTGAAGCTTTCTTT
.	.	TRBV12-5	TRBJ2-1	CASGRDFNYNEQFF	TGTGCTAGTGGCCGGGACTTCAACTACAATGAGCAGTTCTTC
.	few	TRBV6-2/TRBV6-3	TRBJ1-2	CASSYSSIPYGYTF	TGTGCCAGCAGTTACTCGTCTATACCCTATGGCTACACCTTC
.	.	TRBV7-9	TRBJ1-1	CASSQGQSEAFF	TGTGCCAGCAGCCAGGGACAATCCGAAGCTTTCTTT
.	.	TRBV5-6	TRBJ1-6	CASSLDATGSSYNSPLHF	TGTGCCAGCAGCTTGGACGCGACGGGAAGCTCCTATAATTCACCCCTCCACTTT
TRBD2	.	TRBV4-1	TRBJ2-3	CASSQDGFRGGRVVDTQYF	TGCGCCAGCAGCCAAGATGGATTCCGGGGGGGCCGCGTTGTAGATACGCAGTATTTT
TRBD1	once	TRBV19	TRBJ2-1	CASREGQGKKFF	TGTGCCAGTAGGGAGGGACAGGGGAAAAAGTTCTTC
TRBD2	.	TRBV20-1	TRBJ2-5	CSGSGAETQYF	TGCAGTGGAAGCGGGGCAGAGACCCAGTACTTC
TRBD2	once	TRBV4-3	TRBJ2-7	CASSLGLAGGDEQYF	TGCGCCAGCAGCCTCGGACTAGCGGGAGGGGACGAGCAGTACTTC
TRBD1	.	TRBV7-2	TRBJ1-5	CASSSGQYNQPQHF	TGTGCCAGCAGCTCGGGACAGTACAATCAGCCCCAGCATTTT
.	.	TRBV30	TRBJ1-4	CAWSVRGRGRGNEKLFF	TGTGCCTGGAGTGTACGGGGCAGGGGTCGCGGTAATGAAAAACTGTTTTTT
TRBD1	.	TRBV30	TRBJ1-3	CAWSANRWDRDYVAGNTIYF	TGTGCCTGGAGTGCAAACCGATGGGACAGGGATTATGTTGCTGGAAACACCATATATTTT
.	.	TRBV7-8	TRBJ2-5	CASSLARFRRPRETQYF	TGTGCCAGCAGCTTAGCTCGTTTCAGGAGGCCCCGAGAGACCCAGTACTTC
.	.	TRBV27	TRBJ2-7	CASPEPLRTTVRGSSYEQYF	TGTGCCAGCCCGGAGCCCCTCCGGACGACGGTTCGGGGAAGCTCCTACGAGCAGTACTTC
.	.	TRBV5-1	TRBJ1-6	CASSFGDNGDSPLHF	TGCGCCAGCAGCTTTGGGGACAATGGGGATTCACCCCTCCACTTT
TRBD2	.	TRBV5-1	TRBJ2-7	CASSPLTSGRAYEQYF	TGCGCCAGCAGCCCCCTGACTAGCGGGAGGGCCTACGAGCAGTACTTC
TRBD1	.	TRBV5-1	TRBJ2-1	CASSTGTGYNEQFF	TGCGCCAGCAGCACAGGGACAGGGTACAATGAGCAGTTCTTC
TRBD2	.	TRBV2	TRBJ2-7	CATTTGLAGSEQYF	TGTGCCACCACTACAGGGCTAGCGGGATCCGAGCAGTACTTC
.	.	TRBV9	TRBJ2-3	CASSGSRQSPGGTDTQYF	TGTGCCAGCAGCGGCTCCAGACAGTCCCCTGGTGGCACAGATACGCAGTATTTT
.	.	TRBV6-2/TRBV6-3	TRBJ2-7	CASSYSWGPAQYF	TGTGCCAGCAGTTACTCATGGGGGCCGGCGCAGTACTTC
TRBD1	.	TRBV28	TRBJ1-2	CASSPTGVFNGYTF	TGTGCCAGCAGTCCGACAGGGGTGTTCAATGGCTACACCTTC
.	.	TRBV29-1	TRBJ1-3	CSVETRGNTIYF	TGCAGCGTTGAAACGAGGGGAAACACCATATATTTT
.	.	TRBV10-2	TRBJ2-3	CASSELGGESDTQYF	TGCGCCAGCAGTGAGTTGGGCGGGGAGTCAGATACGCAGTATTTT
.	.	TRBV5-1	TRBJ1-1	CASSSDRMNTEAFF	TGCGCCAGCAGCTCGGACAGAATGAACACTGAAGCTTTCTTT
.	.	TRBV24-1	TRBJ1-1	CATSEGAQQNTEAFF	TGTGCCACCAGTGAAGGGGCGCAGCAGAACACTGAAGCTTTCTTT
TRBD2	.	TRBV4-3	TRBJ2-7	CASSQEMSSGAPSSYEQYF	TGCGCCAGCAGCCAAGAGATGAGTAGCGGGGCCCCAAGCTCCTACGAGCAGTACTTC
.	once	TRBV7-2	TRBJ2-2	CASSSNIQGTRLTGELFF	TGTGCCAGCAGCTCGAATATACAGGGAACTCGACTCACCGGGGAGCTGTTTTTT
.	.	TRBV6-5	TRBJ1-4	CASSVQFNEKLFF	TGTGCCAGCTCGGTACAGTTTAATGAAAAACTGTTTTTT
TRBD1	.	TRBV7-9	TRBJ1-2	CASSLAWDRRSLGYTF	TGTGCCAGCAGCTTAGCATGGGACAGGAGGTCTCTTGGCTACACCTTC
.	.	TRBV4-1	TRBJ1-5	CASSQDREVGQPQHF	TGCGCCAGCAGCCAAGACAGGGAGGTGGGGCAGCCCCAGCATTTT
.	.	TRBV4-3	TRBJ1-2	CASSQDVTAYGYTF	TGCGCCAGCAGCCAAGACGTGACAGCTTATGGCTACACCTTC
.	.	TRBV9	TRBJ2-7	CASSVGQGGTYEQYF	TGTGCCAGCAGCGTGGGTCAGGGTGGGACCTACGAGCAGTACTTC
.	.	TRBV30	TRBJ2-1	CAWSAGGRAYNEQFF	TGTGCCTGGAGTGCTGGCGGTCGAGCGTACAATGAGCAGTTCTTC
.	few	TRBV5-1	TRBJ1-2	CASRSDGGYGYTF	TGCGCCAGCAGATCGGACGGAGGCTATGGCTACACCTTC
.	.	TRBV9	TRBJ2-5	CASSSRTHPGETQYF	TGTGCCAGCAGCTCTAGGACCCATCCGGGGGAGACCCAGTACTTC
TRBD1	.	TRBV4-2	TRBJ1-5	CASSRVDRGNQPQHF	TGTGCCAGCAGCCGCGTCGACAGGGGAAATCAGCCCCAGCATTTT
TRBD2	once	TRBV4-1	TRBJ2-5	CASSPGTSGGLETQYF	TGCGCCAGCAGCCCCGGGACTAGCGGGGGCTTAGAGACCCAGTACTTC
.	.	TRBV4-1	TRBJ2-3	CASSLAGTTDTQYF	TGCGCCAGCTCTCTCGCGGGGACTACAGATACGCAGTATTTT
TRBD1	few	TRBV6-5	TRBJ1-5	CASRMTGANQPQHF	TGTGCCAGCAGAATGACAGGGGCAAATCAGCCCCAGCATTTT
.	.	TRBV9	TRBJ2-1	CASSVGALAHEQFF	TGTGCCAGCAGCGTAGGTGCACTAGCTCATGAGCAGTTCTTC
.	.	TRBV27	TRBJ2-7	CASSFRQYYEQYF	TGTGCCAGCAGTTTCAGACAGTATTACGAGCAGTACTTC
.	once	TRBV5-6	TRBJ1-2	CASSLASRVYGYTF	TGTGCCAGCAGCTTGGCCAGCAGGGTCTATGGCTACACCTTC
.	few	TRBV7-6	TRBJ1-3	CASSSIQSSGNTIYF	TGTGCCAGCAGCTCGATACAAAGCTCTGGAAACACCATATATTTT
TRBD1	.	TRBV19	TRBJ1-1	CASSIARGQGLGEAFF	TGTGCCAGTAGTATAGCTAGAGGACAGGGGCTCGGTGAAGCTTTCTTT
TRBD2	.	TRBV7-3	TRBJ2-3	CASSSGQLAGASTDTQYF	TGTGCCAGCAGCTCCGGCCAACTAGCGGGAGCTAGCACAGATACGCAGTATTTT
.	.	TRBV5-1	TRBJ2-5	CASSLARGPGETQYF	TGCGCCAGCAGCTTGGCGCGGGGGCCGGGAGAGACCCAGTACTTC
.	.	TRBV19	TRBJ1-2	CASRDYSGGGLYGYTF	TGTGCCAGTAGGGACTATTCGGGGGGTGGACTCTATGGCTACACCTTC
TRBD1	.	TRBV7-2	TRBJ1-6	CASSSDRATTPLHF	TGTGCCAGCAGTTCGGACAGGGCAACGACACCCCTCCACTTT
.	.	TRBV29-1	TRBJ1-3	CSVVIAGNTIYF	TGCAGCGTTGTTATCGCTGGAAACACCATATATTTT
TRBD1	.	TRBV7-9	TRBJ1-2	CASSLTGQDYGYTF	TGTGCCAGCAGCTTAACCGGACAGGACTATGGCTACACCTTC
.	.	TRBV30	TRBJ1-5	CAWSTTVRNQPQHF	TGTGCCTGGAGTACGACAGTACGCAATCAGCCCCAGCATTTT
.	.	TRBV19	TRBJ2-6	CASRGQTRPGANVLTF	TGTGCCAGTAGAGGACAAACCCGCCCTGGGGCCAACGTCCTGACTTTC